This T cell receptor beta chain was sequenced during a study of T cell changes during pregnancy in multiple sclerosis. Clones were sequenced by immunoSEQ multiplex PCR, and TCRdb holds only the in-frame ones, with some missing. The data show about 46,000 clones, approximately 94% seen once. V lost 6 bases and J 6 bases, leaving 14 bases between the germline ends. The length of the CDR3 is 14 residues. The germline V gene encodes CDR1 SGHVS and CDR2 FNYEAQ. The sequencing used CD8+ T cells from peripheral blood mononuclear cells, collected in the first trimester of pregnancy. The TCR was taken from a female donor with multiple sclerosis, enrolled in a pregnancy study. The genes are TRBV7-6 and TRBJ1-4, with a weak D call TRBD1 (5 bases). As DNA, the CDR3 is TGTGCCAGCAGAAGACCAGGGAAGGATGAAAAACTGTTTTTT. Protein product: CASRRPGKDEKLFF. The variable domain in full, with the rest retrieved from reference TRBV7-6 and TRBJ1-4, is GAGVSQSPRYKVTKRGQDVALRCDPISGHVSLYWYRQALGQGPEFLTYFNYEAQQDKSGLPNDRFSAERPEGSISTLTIQRTEQRDSAMYRCASRRPGKDEKLFFGSGTQLSVL.